Listed below are T cell receptor beta chains from one sample, sequenced in a study of T cell responses to AZD1222 COVID-19 vaccine. Sequencing used immunoSEQ multiplex PCR; TCRdb keeps in-frame clones, though not all of them. This table holds around 120,000 clones, around 93% found once. The sequences come from peripheral blood, collected 28 days after the second AZD1222 dose. The receptors come from an adult who received the AZD1222 COVID-19 vaccine. Each CDR3 is given with its conserved first and last residue. D genes are given only for firm matches. Clone size is stated in some rows and not others, as once, few, many or a class when expanded.

TRBJ2-5	.	.	TRBV7-8	TGTGCCAGCAGCTTAGCGCCGGAGACCCAAGAGACCCAGTACTTC	CASSLAPETQETQYF
TRBJ1-2	.	.	TRBV3-1/TRBV3-2	TGTGCCAGCAGCCAAGGACGGCCCTATGGCTACACCTTC	CASSQGRPYGYTF
TRBJ1-5	once	TRBD1	TRBV19	TGTGCCAGTAGTATGGCAGGGGGCCTTAAGGGCAATCAGCCCCAGCATTTT	CASSMAGGLKGNQPQHF
TRBJ2-1	once	.	TRBV28	TGTGCCAGCAGTCTCCCCTTGGGGGGCCTGGGCGGGATGGAGCAGTTCTTC	CASSLPLGGLGGMEQFF
TRBJ1-1	.	TRBD1	TRBV7-9	TGTGCCAGCAGCCCGAGGGGGGCCTCCGGGACAGGGGACACTGAAGCTTTCTTT	CASSPRGASGTGDTEAFF
TRBJ2-1	.	.	TRBV7-2	TGTGCCAGCAGCTTTAACCAGATCTACAATGAGCAGTTCTTC	CASSFNQIYNEQFF
TRBJ1-1	.	.	TRBV12-3/TRBV12-4	TGTGCCAGCAGGCCGGCAAGGAACACTGAAGCTTTCTTT	CASRPARNTEAFF
TRBJ1-2	few	TRBD1	TRBV10-3	TGTGCCATCAGTGAATCTGACAGGGGAGCTAACTATGGCTACACCTTC	CAISESDRGANYGYTF
TRBJ1-1	.	.	TRBV19	TGTGCCAGTAGCGTCCGGGGGGTGAACACTGAAGCTTTCTTT	CASSVRGVNTEAFF
TRBJ2-3	once	.	TRBV2	TGTGCCAGTCTGCAGGCAGATACGCAGTATTTT	CASLQADTQYF
TRBJ2-7	.	TRBD1	TRBV29-1	TGCAGCGTTGAAACGGACAGGCCGACCTACGAGCAGTACTTC	CSVETDRPTYEQYF
TRBJ2-5	.	.	TRBV5-6	TGTGCCAGCAGCTTGTCTTTCAGGAGCCAAGAGACCCAGTACTTC	CASSLSFRSQETQYF
TRBJ2-3	.	.	TRBV9	TGTGCCAGCAGCGGGGGCCCCACAGATACGCAGTATTTT	CASSGGPTDTQYF
TRBJ2-4	.	TRBD1	TRBV11-1	TGTGCCAGCAGCGCCCTGACAGGGGGAAACATTCAGTACTTC	CASSALTGGNIQYF
TRBJ1-2	.	TRBD1	TRBV7-2	TGTGCCAGCAGCCCCCGATACAGGGGCTCTAACTATGGCTACACCTTC	CASSPRYRGSNYGYTF
TRBJ2-1	.	.	TRBV5-6	TGTGCCAGCAGCTTGGATGCGGGGGCCATCCGCGAGCAGTTCTTC	CASSLDAGAIREQFF
TRBJ1-2	.	TRBD1	TRBV2	TGTGCCAGCAGAGACAGGGAAGGGTATGGCTACACCTTC	CASRDREGYGYTF
TRBJ1-2	.	.	TRBV2	TGTGCCAGCAGTGACAGCACCACGATCTATGGCTACACCTTC	CASSDSTTIYGYTF
TRBJ1-6	.	TRBD1	TRBV7-9	TGTGCCAGCAGCCCCACTGGGGCAGGGGGGAATTCACCCCTCCACTTT	CASSPTGAGGNSPLHF
TRBJ1-4	once	.	TRBV4-1	TGCGCCAGCAGCCACCCCCCCCCGGCAGCCGTGAATGAAAAACTGTTTTTT	CASSHPPPAAVNEKLFF
TRBJ1-4	.	.	TRBV5-1	TGCGCCAGCAGCCCGAGGTCCGGACAGACAGTTCCAAGTGAAAAACTGTTTTTT	CASSPRSGQTVPSEKLFF
TRBJ2-7	.	.	TRBV6-5	TGTGCCAGCTCAGCTATGCTCGAGCAGTACTTC	CASSAMLEQYF
TRBJ2-2	.	.	TRBV5-1	TGCGCCAGCAGCTTGAGGAGGGGCTCGCCGAACACCGGGGAGCTGTTTTTT	CASSLRRGSPNTGELFF
TRBJ1-5	.	.	TRBV5-5	TGTGCCAGCAGCTTGTTGGCGAGCAATCAGCCCCAGCATTTT	CASSLLASNQPQHF
TRBJ1-1	.	.	TRBV7-2	TGTGCCAGCATCGTTGGGGGGGGACGGAACACTGAAGCTTTCTTT	CASIVGGGRNTEAFF
TRBJ1-1	.	.	TRBV9	TGTGCCAGCAGCGTGGACCCGGGACGGATTACTGAAGCTTTCTTT	CASSVDPGRITEAFF
TRBJ1-5	.	.	TRBV5-1	TGCGCCAGCAGCTTGGCGTTGAATCAGCCCCAGCATTTT	CASSLALNQPQHF
TRBJ2-4	once	.	TRBV7-2	TGTGCCAGCAGCCAACAAGCCGGGGAGTGGAACATTCAGTACTTC	CASSQQAGEWNIQYF
TRBJ2-1	.	TRBD2	TRBV7-9	TGTGCCAGCAGCTTACTTTTCGGGACTAGCGACTACAATGAGCAGTTCTTC	CASSLLFGTSDYNEQFF
TRBJ2-7	few	.	TRBV4-1	TGCGCCAGCAGCCAAGAGGGTAGCGGAAGCTACGAGCAGTACTTC	CASSQEGSGSYEQYF
TRBJ2-5	.	.	TRBV2	TGTGCCAGCAGTGAACCCCTGCGAGAGACCCAGTACTTC	CASSEPLRETQYF
TRBJ2-3	.	.	TRBV5-1	TGCGCCAGCAGCTTTCAGGGGCTAGGCACAGATACGCAGTATTTT	CASSFQGLGTDTQYF
TRBJ1-6	.	.	TRBV7-8	TGTGCCAGCAGCTTATTCGTCGCGAGCTCCTATAATTCACCCCTCCACTTT	CASSLFVASSYNSPLHF
TRBJ2-7	.	.	TRBV9	TGTGCCAGCAGCGTAGCCCCTACTAGCAACTACGAGCAGTACTTC	CASSVAPTSNYEQYF
TRBJ2-6	.	.	TRBV3-1/TRBV3-2	TGTGCCAGCAGTCCCGGACACCTCTCTGGGGCCAACGTCCTGACTTTC	CASSPGHLSGANVLTF
TRBJ1-2	.	.	TRBV28	TGTGCCAGCAGAGAACAGGGCGACTATGGCTACACCTTC	CASREQGDYGYTF
TRBJ2-3	.	.	TRBV19	TGTGCCAGTAGTACCTTGATGACAGGACTTGCCACAGATACGCAGTATTTT	CASSTLMTGLATDTQYF
TRBJ1-1	once	TRBD1	TRBV5-1	TGCGCCAGCAGCTCTCAGGGGGCGTTGAACACTGAAGCTTTCTTT	CASSSQGALNTEAFF
TRBJ2-2	.	.	TRBV2	TGTGCCAGCAGTGAAGCAAGAAACACCGGGGAGCTGTTTTTT	CASSEARNTGELFF